This is a list of T cell receptor beta chains from one sample in a study of T cell responses to AZD1222 COVID-19 vaccine. Profiling relied on immunoSEQ multiplex PCR, and the TCRdb table lists in-frame clones only, not all of them. In the table there are approximately 100,000 clones, 75% to 90% of which are singletons. Sequences were derived from peripheral blood, sampled on day 0 of AZD1222 vaccination. The receptors derive from an adult in good health. Both conserved end residues are part of each CDR3. The order of the fields is V gene, J gene, clone size, D gene, CDR3 DNA, CDR3 protein. A D gene is named only where the DNA matches it firmly. Some rows have no size entry. The others give once, few or many, or a class for an expanded clone.

v_call: TRBV27
j_call: TRBJ1-2
clone_size: NA
d_call: TRBD1
cdr3_nt: TGTGCCAGCAGTCGGTGGACGGGACAGGGGGCTGGCTACACCTTC
cdr3_aa: CASSRWTGQGAGYTF

v_call: TRBV18
j_call: TRBJ1-5
clone_size: NA
d_call: TRBD1
cdr3_nt: TGTGCCAGCTCCGAAGGACAGGCCCATCAGCCCCAGCATTTT
cdr3_aa: CASSEGQAHQPQHF

v_call: TRBV18
j_call: TRBJ2-1
clone_size: NA
d_call: NA
cdr3_nt: TGTGCCAGCTCACCAGTCGGTAGTTCCTACAATGAGCAGTTCTTC
cdr3_aa: CASSPVGSSYNEQFF

v_call: TRBV6-5
j_call: TRBJ1-4
clone_size: once
d_call: NA
cdr3_nt: TGTGCCAGCAGTTACTCTGGACAAGCTAATGAAAAACTGTTTTTT
cdr3_aa: CASSYSGQANEKLFF

v_call: TRBV29-1
j_call: TRBJ2-3
clone_size: NA
d_call: NA
cdr3_nt: TGCAGCGTTCGGTTAAGAGCTTCCAGCACAGATACGCAGTATTTT
cdr3_aa: CSVRLRASSTDTQYF

v_call: TRBV7-3
j_call: TRBJ2-1
clone_size: NA
d_call: NA
cdr3_nt: TGTGCCAGCAGCTTATATCCGGTTTCTGGTTACAATGAGCAGTTCTTC
cdr3_aa: CASSLYPVSGYNEQFF

v_call: TRBV9
j_call: TRBJ2-1
clone_size: once
d_call: TRBD2
cdr3_nt: TGTGCCAGCAGCGTAGCGGTGGGGGGGTACAATGAGCAGTTCTTC
cdr3_aa: CASSVAVGGYNEQFF

v_call: TRBV11-3
j_call: TRBJ1-2
clone_size: NA
d_call: NA
cdr3_nt: TGTGCCAGCAGCTTCGGAGGGGATGGCTACACCTTC
cdr3_aa: CASSFGGDGYTF

v_call: TRBV7-8
j_call: TRBJ2-5
clone_size: NA
d_call: NA
cdr3_nt: TGTGCCAGCAGCCGCGCCGAGGGTCGGGAGACCCAGTACTTC
cdr3_aa: CASSRAEGRETQYF

v_call: TRBV19
j_call: TRBJ1-1
clone_size: NA
d_call: TRBD1
cdr3_nt: TGTGCCAGGAAACGGGACAGGGTCACTGAAGCTTTCTTT
cdr3_aa: CARKRDRVTEAFF

v_call: TRBV30
j_call: TRBJ1-6
clone_size: once
d_call: TRBD1
cdr3_nt: TGTGCCTGGCATATAGGGGGCAGGGGCTATTCACCCCTCCACTTT
cdr3_aa: CAWHIGGRGYSPLHF

v_call: TRBV21-1
j_call: TRBJ1-5
clone_size: NA
d_call: NA
cdr3_nt: TGTGCCAGCAGCAAACCCGACAGCAATCAGCCCCAGCATTTT
cdr3_aa: CASSKPDSNQPQHF

v_call: TRBV2
j_call: TRBJ2-1
clone_size: NA
d_call: TRBD2
cdr3_nt: TGTGCCAGTGTACTAGCGGGGCCCTACAATGAGCAGTTCTTC
cdr3_aa: CASVLAGPYNEQFF

v_call: TRBV6-1
j_call: TRBJ1-4
clone_size: NA
d_call: NA
cdr3_nt: TGTGCCAGCAGTGGACAAGGGACAACAACTAATGAAAAACTGTTTTTT
cdr3_aa: CASSGQGTTTNEKLFF

v_call: TRBV25-1
j_call: TRBJ1-5
clone_size: NA
d_call: TRBD1
cdr3_nt: TGTGCCAGCAGTGAATTTGGGACAGAGAGCAATCAGCCCCAGCATTTT
cdr3_aa: CASSEFGTESNQPQHF

v_call: TRBV18
j_call: TRBJ2-1
clone_size: NA
d_call: TRBD1
cdr3_nt: TGTGCCACCGCGGACAGGGTAGGGCATGAGCAGTTCTTC
cdr3_aa: CATADRVGHEQFF

v_call: TRBV20-1
j_call: TRBJ1-4
clone_size: NA
d_call: TRBD1
cdr3_nt: TGCAGTGCTAGTGATGGACAGGGGGCGCATCGGGAAAAACTGTTTTTT
cdr3_aa: CSASDGQGAHREKLFF